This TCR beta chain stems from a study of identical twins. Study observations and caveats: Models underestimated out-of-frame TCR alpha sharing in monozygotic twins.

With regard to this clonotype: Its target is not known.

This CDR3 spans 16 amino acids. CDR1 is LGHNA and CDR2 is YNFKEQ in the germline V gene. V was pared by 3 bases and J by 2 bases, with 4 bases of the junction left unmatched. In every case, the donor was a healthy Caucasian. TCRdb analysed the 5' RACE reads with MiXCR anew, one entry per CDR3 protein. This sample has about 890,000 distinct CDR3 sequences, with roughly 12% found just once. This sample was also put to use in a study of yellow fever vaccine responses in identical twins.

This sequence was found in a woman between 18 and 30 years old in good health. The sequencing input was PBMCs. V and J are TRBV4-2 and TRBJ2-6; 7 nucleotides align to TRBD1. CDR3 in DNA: TGTGCCAGCAGCCATGACACAGGGGCTGGGGCCAACGTCCTGACTTTC. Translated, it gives CASSHDTGAGANVLTF.